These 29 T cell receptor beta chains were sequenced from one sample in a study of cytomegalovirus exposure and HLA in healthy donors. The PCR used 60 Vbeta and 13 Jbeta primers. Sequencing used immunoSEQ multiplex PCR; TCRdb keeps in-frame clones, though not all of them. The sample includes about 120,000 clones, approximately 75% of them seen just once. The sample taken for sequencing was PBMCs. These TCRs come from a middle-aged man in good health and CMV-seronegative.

CDR3 sequence (DNA): TGTGCCAGCAGCCCCAAGGGGTCGAGCAATTCACCCCTCCACTTT. Its protein is CASSPKGSSNSPLHF. This rearrangement joins TRBV5-4 to TRBJ1-6; maybe TRBD1 (5 bases). This CDR3 is 15 amino acids long. Trimming removed 4 bases at V and 7 bases at J, with 15 bases between. Looked up from germline, CDR1 is SGHNT and CDR2 is YYREEE (reference sequence).

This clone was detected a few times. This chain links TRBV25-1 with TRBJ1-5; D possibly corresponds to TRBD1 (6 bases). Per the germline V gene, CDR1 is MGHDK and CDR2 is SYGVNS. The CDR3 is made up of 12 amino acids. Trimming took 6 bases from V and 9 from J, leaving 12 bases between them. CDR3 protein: CASSALQGPQHF. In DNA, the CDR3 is TGTGCCAGCAGCGCATTACAGGGGCCCCAGCATTTT.

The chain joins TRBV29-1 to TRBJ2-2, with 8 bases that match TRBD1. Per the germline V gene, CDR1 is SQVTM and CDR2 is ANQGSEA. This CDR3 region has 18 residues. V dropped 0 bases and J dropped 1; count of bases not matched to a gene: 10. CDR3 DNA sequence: TGCAGCGTTGAAGAACTACGAAGGACAGGGAAGAACACCGGGGAGCTGTTTTTT. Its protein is CSVEELRRTGKNTGELFF.

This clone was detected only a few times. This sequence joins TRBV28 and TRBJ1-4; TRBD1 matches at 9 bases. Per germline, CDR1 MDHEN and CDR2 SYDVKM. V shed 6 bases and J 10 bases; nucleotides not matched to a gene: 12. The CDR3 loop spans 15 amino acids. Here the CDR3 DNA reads TGTGCCAGCAGCTCCAACAGGGGGCGGCTTTCAAAACTGTTTTTT. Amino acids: CASSSNRGRLSKLFF.

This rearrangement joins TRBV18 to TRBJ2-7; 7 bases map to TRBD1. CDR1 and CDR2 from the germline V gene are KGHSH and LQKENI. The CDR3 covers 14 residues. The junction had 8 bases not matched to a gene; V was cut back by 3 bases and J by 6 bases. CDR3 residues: CASSPFRDSGEQYF. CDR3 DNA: TGTGCCAGCTCACCGTTCAGGGACAGCGGCGAGCAGTACTTC.

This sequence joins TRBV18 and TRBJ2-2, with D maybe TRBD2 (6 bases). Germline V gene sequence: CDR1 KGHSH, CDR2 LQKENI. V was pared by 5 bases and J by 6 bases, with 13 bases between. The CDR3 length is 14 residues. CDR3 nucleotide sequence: TGTGCCAGCTCATCCCGACTAGATGCCGGGGAGCTGTTTTTT. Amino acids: CASSSRLDAGELFF.

CDR3 region: CASSQGTSWTREQYF. In nucleotides, the CDR3 is TGTGCCAGCAGTCAGGGGACTAGCTGGACGAGGGAGCAGTACTTC. The chain recombines TRBV6-5 with TRBJ2-7, with 9 bases lining up with TRBD2. V dropped 5 bases and J dropped 7; count of bases not matched to a gene: 12. Germline V CDR1 and CDR2: MNHEY, SVGAGI. The CDR3 is made up of 15 amino acids.

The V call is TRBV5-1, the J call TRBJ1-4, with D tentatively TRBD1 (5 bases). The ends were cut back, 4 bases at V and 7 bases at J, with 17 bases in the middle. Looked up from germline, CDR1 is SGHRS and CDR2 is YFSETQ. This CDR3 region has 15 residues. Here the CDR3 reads CASSPDQGGSEKLFF. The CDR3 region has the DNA TGCGCCAGCAGCCCTGACCAGGGAGGGAGTGAAAAACTGTTTTTT.

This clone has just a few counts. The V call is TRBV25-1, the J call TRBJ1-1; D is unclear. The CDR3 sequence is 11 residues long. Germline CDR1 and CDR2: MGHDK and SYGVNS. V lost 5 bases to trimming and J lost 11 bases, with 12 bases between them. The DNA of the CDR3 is TGTGCCAGCAGTATCCCATCCGGGGCTTTCTTT. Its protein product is CASSIPSGAFF.

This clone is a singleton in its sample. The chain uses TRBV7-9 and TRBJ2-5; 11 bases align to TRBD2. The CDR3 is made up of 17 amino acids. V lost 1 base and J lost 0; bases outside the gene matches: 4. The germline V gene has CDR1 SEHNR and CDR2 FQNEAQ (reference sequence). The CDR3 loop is CASSLGLAGLYQETQYF. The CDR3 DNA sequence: TGTGCCAGCAGCTTAGGACTAGCGGGGCTGTACCAAGAGACCCAGTACTTC.

The CDR3 DNA reads TGTGCCAGCAAACCGGGACAGGGGATCACCGGGGAGCTGTTTTTT. This encodes CASKPGQGITGELFF. The rearrangement uses TRBV19 and TRBJ2-2, with 10 bases lining up with TRBD1. The CDR3 loop spans 15 amino acids. Trimming at V came to 9 bases and at J to 4 bases, leaving 8 bases not matched to a gene. Germline lookup yields CDR1 LNHDA and CDR2 SQIVND (reference sequence).

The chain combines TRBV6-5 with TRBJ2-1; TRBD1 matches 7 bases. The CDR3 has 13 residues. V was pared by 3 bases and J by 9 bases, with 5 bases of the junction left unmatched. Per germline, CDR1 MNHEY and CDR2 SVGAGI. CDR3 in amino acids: CASSYRGHGEQFF. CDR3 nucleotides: TGTGCCAGCAGTTATAGGGGGCACGGTGAGCAGTTCTTC.

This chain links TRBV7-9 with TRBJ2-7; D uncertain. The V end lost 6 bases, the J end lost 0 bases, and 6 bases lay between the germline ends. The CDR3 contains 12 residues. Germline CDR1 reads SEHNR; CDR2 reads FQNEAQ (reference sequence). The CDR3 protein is CASSSSSYEQYF. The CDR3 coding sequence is TGTGCCAGCAGTTCGAGCTCCTACGAGCAGTACTTC.

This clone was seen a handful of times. The CDR3 region is CASSLGVAGSYGYTF. CDR3 DNA sequence: TGTGCCAGCAGCTTAGGGGTGGCAGGCAGCTATGGCTACACCTTC. This chain joins TRBV7-9 and TRBJ1-2; D uncertain. V gave up 1 base and J gave up 4 bases, with 13 bases separating them. CDR3 length: 15 residues. The germline V gene has CDR1 SEHNR and CDR2 FQNEAQ (reference sequence).

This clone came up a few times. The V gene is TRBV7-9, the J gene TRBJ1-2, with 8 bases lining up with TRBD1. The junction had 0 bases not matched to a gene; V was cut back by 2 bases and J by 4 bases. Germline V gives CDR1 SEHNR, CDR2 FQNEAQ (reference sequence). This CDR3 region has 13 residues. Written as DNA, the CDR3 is TGTGCCAGCAGCTTAACAGGGGGCTATGGCTACACCTTC. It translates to CASSLTGGYGYTF. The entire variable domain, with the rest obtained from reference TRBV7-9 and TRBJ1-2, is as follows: DTGVSQNPRHKITKRGQNVTFRCDPISEHNRLYWYRQTLGQGPEFLTYFQNEAQLEKSRLLSDRFSAERPKGSFSTLEIQRTEQGDSAMYLCASSLTGGYGYTFGSGTRLTVV.

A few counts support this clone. CDR3 in amino acids: CASSDIPDSGRARYGEQFF. Written as DNA, the CDR3 is TGTGCCAGCAGTGACATCCCAGATAGCGGGAGGGCTCGCTACGGTGAGCAGTTCTTC. The rearrangement uses TRBV28 and TRBJ2-1; 11 positions agree with TRBD2. CDR1 and CDR2 from the germline V gene are MDHEN and SYDVKM. After removal of 5 bases from V and 9 bases from J, the junction contained 21 bases not matched to a gene. The CDR3 is made up of 19 amino acids.

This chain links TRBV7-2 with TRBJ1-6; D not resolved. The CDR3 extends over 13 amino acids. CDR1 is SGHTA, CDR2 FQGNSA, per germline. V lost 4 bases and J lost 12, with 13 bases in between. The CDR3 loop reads CASSSQERLPLHF. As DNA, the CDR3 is TGTGCCAGCAGCTCCCAGGAGCGGTTACCCCTCCACTTT.

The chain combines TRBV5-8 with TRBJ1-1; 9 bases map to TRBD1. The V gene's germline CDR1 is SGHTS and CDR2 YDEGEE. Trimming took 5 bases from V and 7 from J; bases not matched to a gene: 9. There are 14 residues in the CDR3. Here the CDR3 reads CASRKGQGGNEAFF. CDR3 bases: TGTGCCAGCAGGAAGGGACAGGGAGGGAATGAAGCTTTCTTT.

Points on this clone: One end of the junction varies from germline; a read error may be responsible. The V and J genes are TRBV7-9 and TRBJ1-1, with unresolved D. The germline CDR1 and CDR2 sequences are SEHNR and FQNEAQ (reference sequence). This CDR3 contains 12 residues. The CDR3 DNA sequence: TGTTCCAGCACCCGCCTAGGAACTGAAGCTTTCTTT. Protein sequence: CSSTRLGTEAFF. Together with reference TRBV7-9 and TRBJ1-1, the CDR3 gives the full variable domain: DTGVSQNPRHKITKRGQNVTFRCDPISEHNRLYWYRQTLGQGPEFLTYFQNEAQLEKSRLLSDRFSAERPKGSFSTLEIQRTEQGDSAMYLCSSTRLGTEAFFGQGTRLTVV.

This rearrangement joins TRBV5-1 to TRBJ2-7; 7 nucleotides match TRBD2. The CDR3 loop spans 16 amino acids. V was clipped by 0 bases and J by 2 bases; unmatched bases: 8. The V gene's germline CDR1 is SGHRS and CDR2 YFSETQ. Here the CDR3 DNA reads TGCGCCAGCAGCTTGGAAGCCCTTAGCGGGCCCTACGAGCAGTACTTC. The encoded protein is CASSLEALSGPYEQYF.

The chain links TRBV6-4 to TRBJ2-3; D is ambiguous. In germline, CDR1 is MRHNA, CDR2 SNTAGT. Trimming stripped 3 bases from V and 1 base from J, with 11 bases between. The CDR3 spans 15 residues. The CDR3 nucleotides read TGTGCCAGCAGTGATAGTGGTAGAGGCACAGATACGCAGTATTTT. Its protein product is CASSDSGRGTDTQYF.

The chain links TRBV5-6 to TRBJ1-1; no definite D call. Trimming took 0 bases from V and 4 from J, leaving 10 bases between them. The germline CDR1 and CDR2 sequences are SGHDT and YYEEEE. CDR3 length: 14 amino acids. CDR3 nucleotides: TGTGCCAGCAGCTTGGGGCGCCGAGGCACTGAAGCTTTCTTT. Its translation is CASSLGRRGTEAFF. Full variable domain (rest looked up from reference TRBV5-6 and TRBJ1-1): DAGVTQSPTHLIKTRGQQVTLRCSPKSGHDTVSWYQQALGQGPQFIFQYYEEEERQRGNFPDRFSGHQFPNYSSELNVNALLLGDSALYLCASSLGRRGTEAFFGQGTRLTVV.

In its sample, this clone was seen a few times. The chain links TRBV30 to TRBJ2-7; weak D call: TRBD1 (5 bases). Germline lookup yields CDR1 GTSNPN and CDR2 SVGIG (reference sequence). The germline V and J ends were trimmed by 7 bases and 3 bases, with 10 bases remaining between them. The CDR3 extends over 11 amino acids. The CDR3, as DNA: TGTGCCTCCGGACAAGGCTACGAGCAGTACTTC. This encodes CASGQGYEQYF.

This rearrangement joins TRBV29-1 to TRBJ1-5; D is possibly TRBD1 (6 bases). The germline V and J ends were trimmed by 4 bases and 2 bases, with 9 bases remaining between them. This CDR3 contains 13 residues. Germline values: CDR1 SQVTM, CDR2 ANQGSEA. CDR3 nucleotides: TGCAGCGTTGCAGGGGAAGGCAATCAGCCCCAGCATTTT. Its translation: CSVAGEGNQPQHF.

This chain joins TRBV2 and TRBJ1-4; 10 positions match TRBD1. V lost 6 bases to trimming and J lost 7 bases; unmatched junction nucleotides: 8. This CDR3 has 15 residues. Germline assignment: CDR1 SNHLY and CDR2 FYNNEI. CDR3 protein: CASRDRTGGSEKLFF. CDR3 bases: TGTGCCAGCAGGGACCGGACAGGGGGTAGTGAAAAACTGTTTTTT.

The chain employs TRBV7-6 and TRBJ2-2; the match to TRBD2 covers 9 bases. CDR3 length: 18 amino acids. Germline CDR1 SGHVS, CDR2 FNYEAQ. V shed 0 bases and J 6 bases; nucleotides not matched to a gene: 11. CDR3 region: CASSLAPVGGGAAGELFF. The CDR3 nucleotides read TGTGCCAGCAGCTTAGCGCCTGTGGGCGGGGGGGCCGCCGGGGAGCTGTTTTTT.

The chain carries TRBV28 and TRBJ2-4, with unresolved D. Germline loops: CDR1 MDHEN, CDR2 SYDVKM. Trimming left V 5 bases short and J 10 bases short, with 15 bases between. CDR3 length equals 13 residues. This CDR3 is CASSADTNGIQYF. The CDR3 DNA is TGTGCCAGCAGTGCAGACACCAATGGGATTCAGTACTTC.

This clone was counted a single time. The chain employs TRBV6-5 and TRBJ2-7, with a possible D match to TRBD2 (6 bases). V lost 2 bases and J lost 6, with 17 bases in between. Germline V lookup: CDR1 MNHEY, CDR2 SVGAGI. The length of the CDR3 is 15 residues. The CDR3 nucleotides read TGTGCCAGCAGTTACGAGGGACGGGGGAGATCCGAGCAGTACTTC. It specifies CASSYEGRGRSEQYF.

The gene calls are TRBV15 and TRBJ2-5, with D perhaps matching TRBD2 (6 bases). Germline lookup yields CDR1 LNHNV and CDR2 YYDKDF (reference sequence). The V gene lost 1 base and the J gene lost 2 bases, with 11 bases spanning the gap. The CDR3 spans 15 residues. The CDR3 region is CATSRGGSGQETQYF. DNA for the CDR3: TGTGCCACCAGCAGAGGGGGTAGCGGACAAGAGACCCAGTACTTC.